The following is a TCR beta chain sequence with its context. V was trimmed by 0 bases and J by 4 bases, leaving 13 bases between them. CDR1 is SGHDN, CDR2 FVKESK, per germline. This CDR3 contains 16 residues. The data were obtained in a study of OX40 agonist ivuxolimab in advanced cancers. About the research overall: Those enrolled were about 80% male, with a mean age of about 66 years and ages from roughly 20 to 90.

Clones were sequenced by immunoSEQ multiplex PCR, and TCRdb holds only the in-frame ones, with some missing. Found here are about 78,000 clones, more than 75% of them singletons; the top ten hold just under 0.25%. The chain joins TRBV14 to TRBJ2-1, with D perhaps TRBD1 or TRBD2 (5 bases each). This sequence originates from an adult with an advanced solid tumor such as melanoma, head and neck, liver or kidney cancer. Sequenced material: CD4+ or CD8+ T cells sorted from blood, taken in a trial of the OX40 agonist ivuxolimab. CDR3 residues: CASSQEFYGGYNEQFF. CDR3 sequence (DNA): TGTGCCAGCAGCCAAGAATTTTATGGGGGTTACAATGAGCAGTTCTTC. The full variable domain, with the rest looked up from reference TRBV14 and TRBJ2-1, is EAGVTQFPSHSVIEKGQTVTLRCDPISGHDNLYWYRRVMGKEIKFLLHFVKESKQDESGMPNNRFLAERTGGTYSTLKVQPAELEDSGVYFCASSQEFYGGYNEQFFGPGTRLTVL.